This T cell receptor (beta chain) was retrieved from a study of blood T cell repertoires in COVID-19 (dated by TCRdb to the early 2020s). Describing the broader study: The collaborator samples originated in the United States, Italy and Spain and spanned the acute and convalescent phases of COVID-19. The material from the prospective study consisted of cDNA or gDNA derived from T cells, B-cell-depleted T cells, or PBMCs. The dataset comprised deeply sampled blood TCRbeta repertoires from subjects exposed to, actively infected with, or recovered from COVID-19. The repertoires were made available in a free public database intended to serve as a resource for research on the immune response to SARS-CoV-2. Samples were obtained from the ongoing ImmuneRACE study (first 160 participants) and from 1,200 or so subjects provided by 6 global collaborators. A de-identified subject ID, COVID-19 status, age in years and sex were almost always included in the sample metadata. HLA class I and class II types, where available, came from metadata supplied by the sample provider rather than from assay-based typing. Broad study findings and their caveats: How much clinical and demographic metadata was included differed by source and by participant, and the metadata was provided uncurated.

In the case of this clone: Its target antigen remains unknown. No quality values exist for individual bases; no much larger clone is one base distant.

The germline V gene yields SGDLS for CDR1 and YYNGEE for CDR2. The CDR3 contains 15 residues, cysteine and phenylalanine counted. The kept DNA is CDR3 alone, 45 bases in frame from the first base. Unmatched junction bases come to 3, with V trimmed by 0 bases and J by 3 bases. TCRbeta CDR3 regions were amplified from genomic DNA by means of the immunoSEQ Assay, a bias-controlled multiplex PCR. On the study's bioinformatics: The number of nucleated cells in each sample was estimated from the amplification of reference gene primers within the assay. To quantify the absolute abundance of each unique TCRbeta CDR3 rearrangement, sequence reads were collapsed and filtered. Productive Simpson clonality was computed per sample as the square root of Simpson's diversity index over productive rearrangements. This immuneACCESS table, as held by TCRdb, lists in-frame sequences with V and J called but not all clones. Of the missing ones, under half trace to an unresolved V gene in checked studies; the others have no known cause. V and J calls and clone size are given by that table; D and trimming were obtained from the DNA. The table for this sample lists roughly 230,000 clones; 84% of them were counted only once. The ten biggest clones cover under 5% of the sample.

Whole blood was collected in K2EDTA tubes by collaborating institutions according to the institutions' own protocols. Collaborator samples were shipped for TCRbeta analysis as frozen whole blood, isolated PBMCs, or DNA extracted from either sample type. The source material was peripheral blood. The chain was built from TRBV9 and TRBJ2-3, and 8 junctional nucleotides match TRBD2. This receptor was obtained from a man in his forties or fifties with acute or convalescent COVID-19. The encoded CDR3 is CASSVESGGTDTQYF. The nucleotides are TGTGCCAGCAGCGTAGAAAGCGGGGGTACAGATACGCAGTATTTT. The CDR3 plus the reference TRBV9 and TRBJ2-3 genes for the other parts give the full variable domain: DSGVTQTPKHLITATGQRVTLRCSPRSGDLSVYWYQQSLDQGLQFLIQYYNGEERAKGNILERFSAQQFPDLHSELNLSSLELGDSALYFCASSVESGGTDTQYFGPGTRLTVL.